This T cell receptor beta chain appears in the sequencing data of a study of blood T cell repertoires in COVID-19. Only in-frame clones appear in the TCRdb table, and some are missing; sequencing was by immunoSEQ multiplex PCR. The sample lists over 100,000 clones; around 90% were seen once. This CDR3 has 13 amino acids. The V gene's germline CDR1 is MNHEY and CDR2 SVGAGI. Trimming pared 6 bases from V and 0 bases from J, leaving 8 bases between. The sequence came from a man between 50 and 59 years old with active COVID-19. This rearrangement joins TRBV6-5 to TRBJ1-1, with D unresolved. The sample was peripheral blood. The CDR3 reads CASRTGMNTEAFF. DNA of the CDR3: TGTGCCAGCAGGACGGGTATGAACACTGAAGCTTTCTTT.